The 27 T cell receptor beta chains below come from one sample, sequenced in a study of CD8 T cells in ankylosing spondylitis. TCRdb fed the 5' RACE reads into MiXCR, producing one record per CDR3 protein. There are tens of thousands of distinct CDR3 sequences in the sample; roughly 9% occur only once, and approximately 30% lies in the top ten. These receptors have no known antigen. Study outcomes and limitations: Characteristic of ankylosing spondylitis blood, it appeared, was a TCR beta motif comprising roughly 8 highly homologous variants.

Specimen: blood, either unsorted or a sorted T cell fraction (not recorded which). The receptors were sampled from a male donor with ankylosing spondylitis.

The sample holds many counts of this clonotype. The genes are TRBV6-1 and TRBJ2-7, with 7 bases identical to TRBD1. With V trimmed by 8 bases and J by 4 bases, 8 bases remained unmatched. This CDR3 comprises 13 residues. The V gene's germline CDR1 is MNHNS and CDR2 SASEGT. The CDR3 here is CASQGDREYEQYF. CDR3 nucleotides: TGTGCCAGCCAAGGGGACAGAGAGTACGAGCAGTACTTC.

V and J are TRBV30 and TRBJ1-6; D possibly corresponds to TRBD1 (5 bases). Trimming removed 3 bases from V and 13 bases from J, with 16 bases in between. Germline V gene data show CDR1 as GTSNPN and CDR2 as SVGIG (reference sequence). This CDR3 region has 13 residues. The chain's CDR3 is CAWRGTPKGPLHF. DNA for the CDR3: TGTGCCTGGAGAGGGACCCCCAAGGGTCCCCTCCACTTT.

J is TRBJ2-3 and V is TRBV5-1, with a tentative D call TRBD2 (5 bases). Trimming removed 8 bases at V and 6 bases at J, with 22 bases between. Germline assignment: CDR1 SGHRS and CDR2 YFSETQ. This CDR3 spans 15 amino acids. CDR3 sequence: CASNSWPEAPDTQYF. The CDR3 DNA sequence: TGCGCCAGTAACTCGTGGCCGGAGGCCCCGGATACGCAGTATTTT.

The chain joins TRBV10-3 to TRBJ2-1; unclear D gene. Trimming stripped 4 bases from V and 0 bases from J, with 7 bases between. The CDR3 is 14 residues long. Germline V CDR1 and CDR2: ENHRY, SYGVKD. The CDR3 spells CAISAESSYNEQFF. The DNA for the CDR3 is TGTGCCATCAGTGCGGAAAGCTCCTACAATGAGCAGTTCTTC.

The CDR3 DNA is TGTGCCACCTCCCGGGACAGCGGAACCTACGAGCAGTACGTC. As protein: CATSRDSGTYEQYV. The V gene is TRBV10-3, the J gene TRBJ2-7; 7 positions match TRBD1. In germline, CDR1 is ENHRY, CDR2 SYGVKD. The CDR3 is made up of 14 amino acids. V lost 10 bases to trimming and J lost 2 bases; unmatched junction nucleotides: 11.

This clonotype was seen a handful of times. The chain employs TRBV20-1 and TRBJ2-3; no clear D gene. Germline V gives CDR1 DFQATT, CDR2 SNEGSKA (reference sequence). This CDR3 is built from 14 residues. The ends were cut back, 0 bases at V and 4 bases at J, with 11 bases in the middle. Here the CDR3 reads CSAREKGFADTQYF. In DNA, the CDR3 is TGCAGTGCTAGAGAAAAAGGGTTTGCAGATACGCAGTATTTT.

The genes are TRBV18 and TRBJ2-7; D gene ambiguous. Germline CDR1 KGHSH, CDR2 LQKENI. Deletions cut 0 bases from V and 1 base from J, with 4 bases between. This CDR3 spans 13 amino acids. The chain's CDR3 is CASSPPISYEQYF. CDR3 bases: TGTGCCAGCTCACCACCCATTTCCTACGAGCAGTACTTC.

This clonotype has just a few counts. The chain joins TRBV9 to TRBJ1-1, with 8 bases that match TRBD1. Per the germline V gene, CDR1 is SGDLS and CDR2 is YYNGEE. Unmatched junction bases numbered 4, after V lost 0 bases and J lost 3 bases. The CDR3 loop spans 15 amino acids. In DNA form, the CDR3 reads TGTGCCAGCAGCGTAGAAGGGACAGGAGACACTGAAGCTTTCTTT. This gives the protein CASSVEGTGDTEAFF.

This chain links TRBV27 with TRBJ1-2; D is unresolved. Trimming stripped 4 bases from V and 0 bases from J, with 9 bases between. The germline gives CDR1 MNHEY, CDR2 SMNVEV (reference sequence). This CDR3 region has 14 residues. Here the CDR3 reads CASSSWEANYGYTF. In nucleotides, the CDR3 is TGTGCCAGCAGTTCTTGGGAAGCTAACTATGGCTACACCTTC.

The rearrangement uses TRBV27 and TRBJ2-1; D is perhaps TRBD2 (6 bases). V was cut by 6 bases and J by 5 bases, with 14 bases left in between. The CDR3 is 14 residues long. Germline values: CDR1 MNHEY, CDR2 SMNVEV (reference sequence). CDR3 loop: CASSGGHEDNEQFF. The DNA of the CDR3 is TGTGCCAGCAGCGGGGGTCACGAGGACAATGAGCAGTTCTTC.

This clonotype turned up a few times. V is TRBV7-9 and J is TRBJ2-1; 9 positions match TRBD2. Germline CDR1 and CDR2: SEHNR and FQNEAQ (reference sequence). The CDR3 is made up of 12 amino acids. Trimming at V came to 5 bases and at J to 8 bases, leaving 1 base not matched to a gene. CDR3 sequence: CASSRGGDEQFF. The CDR3 region has the DNA TGTGCCAGCAGCCGCGGGGGGGATGAGCAGTTCTTC.

This clonotype was found a few times. The rearrangement joins TRBV6-1 to TRBJ2-3; tentatively, D is TRBD2 (6 bases). CDR1 is MNHNS and CDR2 is SASEGT in the germline V gene. V lost 9 bases to trimming and J lost 3 bases, with 25 bases between them. The CDR3 loop spans 17 amino acids. CDR3 nucleotides: TGTGCCAGTAAAATACTGGAGGGGTGGGGTAGGACAGATACGCAGTATTTT. Amino acids: CASKILEGWGRTDTQYF.

This clonotype was observed many times. The chain carries TRBV9 and TRBJ2-3; D may be TRBD2 (5 bases). The V end was cut by 0 bases, the J end by 0 bases, with 11 bases between. The CDR3 sequence is 16 residues long. Germline V gene lookup returns CDR1 SGDLS and CDR2 YYNGEE. The CDR3 nucleotides are TGTGCCAGCAGCGTAGGAGGGATGTGGAGCACAGATACGCAGTATTTT. Residues: CASSVGGMWSTDTQYF. The variable domain in full, with the rest retrieved from reference TRBV9 and TRBJ2-3, is DSGVTQTPKHLITATGQRVTLRCSPRSGDLSVYWYQQSLDQGLQFLIQYYNGEERAKGNILERFSAQQFPDLHSELNLSSLELGDSALYFCASSVGGMWSTDTQYFGPGTRLTVL.

The chain combines TRBV6-1 with TRBJ2-1; perhaps D is TRBD1 or TRBD2 (5 bases each). This CDR3 comprises 15 residues. The ends were cut back, 4 bases at V and 1 base at J, with 11 bases in the middle. From germline, CDR1 is MNHNS and CDR2 SASEGT. CDR3 loop: CASSGDGGSYNEQFF. Here the CDR3 DNA reads TGTGCCAGCAGTGGGGACGGAGGATCCTACAATGAGCAGTTCTTC.

The V call is TRBV6-4, the J call TRBJ2-1; 11 bases fit TRBD2. This CDR3 contains 15 residues. CDR1 is MRHNA and CDR2 is SNTAGT in the germline V gene. V was pared by 4 bases and J by 3 bases, with 2 bases of the junction left unmatched. CDR3 in amino acids: CASSVAGGDYNEQFF. The CDR3 region has the DNA TGTGCCAGCAGTGTAGCGGGAGGGGACTACAATGAGCAGTTCTTC.

V is TRBV12-3 or TRBV12-4 and J is TRBJ2-5; perhaps D is TRBD1 or TRBD2 (6 bases each). V shed 6 bases and J shed 4 bases, with 15 bases lying between them. The CDR3 contains 14 residues. The CDR3 is CASSPAGGGETQYF. CDR3 nucleotide sequence: TGTGCCAGCAGCCCAGCCGGGGGCGGAGAGACCCAGTACTTC.

The chain is built from TRBV7-9 and TRBJ2-7, with D uncertain. This CDR3 comprises 14 residues. V was shortened by 5 bases and J by 4 bases, with 15 bases between the two germline ends. The germline CDR1 and CDR2 sequences are SEHNR and FQNEAQ (reference sequence). The CDR3 coding sequence is TGTGCCAGCAGCCTAAAAGGTCAACTATACGAGCAGTACGTC. Its translation is CASSLKGQLYEQYV.

This chain uses TRBV27 with TRBJ1-5; D is uncertain. CDR1 and CDR2 (germline): MNHEY, SMNVEV (reference sequence). This CDR3 is built from 13 residues. Trimming removed 1 base at V and 9 bases at J, with 10 bases between. The CDR3, as DNA: TGTGCCAGCAGTTTATACTACCAGGCGCCCCAGCATTTT. This sequence encodes CASSLYYQAPQHF.

The sample holds a few counts of this clonotype. The genes are TRBV12-3 or TRBV12-4 and TRBJ2-1, with 10 bases lining up with TRBD2. With 5 bases clipped from V and 9 bases from J, the junction kept 4 bases outside the gene matches. The CDR3 runs to 13 residues. CDR3 loop: CASSPGTSVEQFF. As DNA, the CDR3 is TGTGCCAGCAGTCCCGGGACTAGCGTTGAGCAGTTCTTC.

This clonotype was found many times. V usage is TRBV25-1 and J usage is TRBJ1-1; tentative D call: TRBD1 (5 bases). V lost 4 bases to trimming and J lost 1 base, with 7 bases between them. The length of the CDR3 is 13 residues. Germline-derived CDR1 and CDR2 are MGHDK and SYGVNS. CDR3 DNA: TGTGCCAGCAGTGTAAGGGGGAACACTGAAGCTTTCTTT. This codes for CASSVRGNTEAFF. The whole variable domain, remainder taken from reference TRBV25-1 and TRBJ1-1, is EADIYQTPRYLVIGTGKKITLECSQTMGHDKMYWYQQDPGMELHLIHYSYGVNSTEKGDLSSESTVSRIRTEHFPLTLESARPSHTSQYLCASSVRGNTEAFFGQGTRLTVV.

At least ten counts were recorded for this clonotype. The chain is built from TRBV4-2 and TRBJ1-2; possibly TRBD1 for D (6 bases). With 0 bases removed from V and 4 bases from J, the gap between germline ends came to 15 bases. The CDR3 is 16 residues long. Germline V gives CDR1 LGHNA, CDR2 YNFKEQ. CDR3 DNA sequence: TGTGCCAGCAGCCAAGATTTGTTTGGGGGCGGCTATGGCTACACCTTC. Its translation: CASSQDLFGGGYGYTF.

CDR3 sequence: CASSLGIDGPSWADTQYF. DNA of the CDR3: TGTGCCAGCAGCCTCGGGATAGATGGTCCGAGCTGGGCAGATACGCAGTATTTT. The rearrangement joins TRBV11-1 to TRBJ2-3, with D possibly TRBD2 on 5 matching bases. CDR3 length: 18 amino acids. V was shortened by 5 bases and J by 4 bases, with 25 bases between the two germline ends. Germline V lookup: CDR1 SGHAT, CDR2 FQDESV (reference sequence).

In DNA form, the CDR3 reads TGTGCCAGCAGCTTAGCACCGGGAGATACGCAGTATTTT. Its translation: CASSLAPGDTQYF. V and J are TRBV7-7 and TRBJ2-3; no reliable D call. The length of the CDR3 is 13 residues. Trimming stripped 0 bases from V and 5 bases from J, with 6 bases between. CDR1 SSHAT and CDR2 FNYEAQ come from the germline V gene (reference sequence).

In its sample, this clonotype was seen a few times. The rearrangement uses TRBV12-3 or TRBV12-4 and TRBJ2-2; possible D gene TRBD1, 5 bases. The CDR3 has 12 amino acids. V dropped 7 bases and J dropped 6 bases, with 9 bases sitting between them. The CDR3 here is CASNEGAGELFF. The CDR3 DNA reads TGTGCCAGCAACGAAGGGGCCGGGGAGCTGTTTTTT.

In its sample, this clonotype was seen many times. The gene calls are TRBV5-1 and TRBJ1-1, with D possibly matching TRBD1 (6 bases). From germline, CDR1 is SGHRS and CDR2 YFSETQ. The CDR3 has 14 amino acids. Trimming cost V 2 bases and J 1 base, with 9 bases left between them. The CDR3 nucleotides are TGCGCCAGCAGCTTACACAGGGAGAACACTGAAGCTTTCTTT. It codes for CASSLHRENTEAFF.

V gene TRBV5-5 combines with J gene TRBJ2-7, with D uncertain. The germline CDR1 and CDR2 sequences are SGHKS and YYEKEE (reference sequence). This CDR3 is 12 amino acids long. CDR3 in DNA: TGTGCCAGCAGATTGGGTCTAGGAGAGCAGTACGTC. Amino acids: CASRLGLGEQYV.

The genes are TRBV7-9 and TRBJ2-6; a possible D gene is TRBD1 (7 bases). The germline V gene has CDR1 SEHNR and CDR2 FQNEAQ (reference sequence). The length of the CDR3 is 17 residues. Trimming pared 6 bases from V and 0 bases from J, leaving 15 bases between. The CDR3: CASSSQGGPSGANVLTF. The DNA for the CDR3 is TGTGCCAGCAGTTCGCAGGGGGGCCCCTCTGGGGCCAACGTCCTGACTTTC.